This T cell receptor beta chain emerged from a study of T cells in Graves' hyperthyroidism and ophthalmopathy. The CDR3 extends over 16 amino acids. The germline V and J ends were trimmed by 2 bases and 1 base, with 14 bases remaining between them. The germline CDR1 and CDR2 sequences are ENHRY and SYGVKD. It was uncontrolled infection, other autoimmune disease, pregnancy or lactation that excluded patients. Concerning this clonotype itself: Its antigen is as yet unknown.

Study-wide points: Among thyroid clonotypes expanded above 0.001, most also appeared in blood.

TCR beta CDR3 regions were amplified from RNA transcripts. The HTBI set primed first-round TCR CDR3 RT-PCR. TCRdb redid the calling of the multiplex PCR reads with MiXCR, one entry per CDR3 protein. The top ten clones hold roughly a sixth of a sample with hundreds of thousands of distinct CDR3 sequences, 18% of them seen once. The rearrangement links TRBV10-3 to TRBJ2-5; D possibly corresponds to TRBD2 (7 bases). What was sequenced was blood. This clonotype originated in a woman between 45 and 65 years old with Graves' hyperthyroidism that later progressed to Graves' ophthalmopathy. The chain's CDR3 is CAISERGGGTQETQYF. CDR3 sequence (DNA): TGTGCCATCAGTGAGAGGGGGGGGGGGACCCAAGAGACCCAGTACTTC.